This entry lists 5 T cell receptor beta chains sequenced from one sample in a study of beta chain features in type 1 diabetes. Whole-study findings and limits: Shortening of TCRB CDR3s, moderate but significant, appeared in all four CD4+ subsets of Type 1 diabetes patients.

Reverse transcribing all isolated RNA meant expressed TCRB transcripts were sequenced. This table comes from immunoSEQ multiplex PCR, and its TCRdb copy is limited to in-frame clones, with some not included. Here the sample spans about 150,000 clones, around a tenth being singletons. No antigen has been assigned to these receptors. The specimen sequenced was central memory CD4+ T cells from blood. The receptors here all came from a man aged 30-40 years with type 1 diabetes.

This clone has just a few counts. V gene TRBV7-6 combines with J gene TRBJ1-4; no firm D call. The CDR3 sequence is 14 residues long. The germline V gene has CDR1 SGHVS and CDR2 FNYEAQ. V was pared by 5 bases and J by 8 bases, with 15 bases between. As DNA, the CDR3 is TGTGCCAGCAGCCCACTCGCAGGTGACGAAAAACTGTTTTTT. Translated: CASSPLAGDEKLFF.

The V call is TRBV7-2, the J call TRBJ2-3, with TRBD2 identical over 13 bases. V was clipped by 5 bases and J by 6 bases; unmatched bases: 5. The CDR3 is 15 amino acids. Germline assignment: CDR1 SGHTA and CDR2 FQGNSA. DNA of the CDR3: TGTGCCAGCAGCCACGGACTAGCGGGAGCCGATACGCAGTATTTT. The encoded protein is CASSHGLAGADTQYF.

The CDR3 nucleotides read TGTGCTAGTGGTCGAATCGGCACTGAAGCTTTCTTT. Translating it yields CASGRIGTEAFF. The chain joins TRBV12-5 to TRBJ1-1; D ambiguous. The V gene lost 5 bases and the J gene lost 4 bases, with 8 bases spanning the gap. This CDR3 has 12 amino acids. Germline CDR1 reads LGHNT; CDR2 reads FRNRAP.

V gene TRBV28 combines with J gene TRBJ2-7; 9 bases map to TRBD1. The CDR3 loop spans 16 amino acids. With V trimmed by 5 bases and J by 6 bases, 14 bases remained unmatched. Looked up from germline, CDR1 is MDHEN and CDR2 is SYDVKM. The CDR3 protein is CASSHPVGQGIAEQYF. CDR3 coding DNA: TGTGCCAGCAGTCACCCGGTGGGACAGGGAATCGCCGAGCAGTACTTC.

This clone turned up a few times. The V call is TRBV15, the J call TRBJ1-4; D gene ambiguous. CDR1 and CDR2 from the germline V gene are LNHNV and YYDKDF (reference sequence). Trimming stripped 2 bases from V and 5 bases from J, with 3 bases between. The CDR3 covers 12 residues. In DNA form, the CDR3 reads TGTGCCACCAGCAGAACAAATGAAAAACTGTTTTTT. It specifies CATSRTNEKLFF.